These 27 T cell receptor beta chains originate from one sample sequenced in a study of CD8+ T cells in alopecia areata. The treatment is: oral pan-JAK inhibitor, 5-10 mg twice daily. Extracted RNA was reverse transcribed into cDNA, the sequencing template. Using immunoSEQ multiplex PCR, the repertoire was profiled, and TCRdb retains in-frame clones only, with some absent. The table has a few hundred thousand clones, around two fifths seen once. The sample in question was CD4+ T cells sorted from blood, obtained between weeks 30 and 35, from a patient treated with tofacitinib. These receptors were collected from a human donor with alopecia areata.

This clone was picked up a small number of times. V usage is TRBV11-2 and J usage is TRBJ2-7; D tentatively reads TRBD1 or TRBD2 (5 bases each). This CDR3 is 14 amino acids long. V lost 1 base and J lost 3, with 10 bases in between. The germline V gene encodes CDR1 SGHAT and CDR2 FQNNGV. CDR3 sequence: CASSLGGVDYEQYF. CDR3 sequence (DNA): TGTGCCAGCAGCTTAGGAGGGGTCGACTACGAGCAGTACTTC. The full variable domain, its missing parts supplied by reference TRBV11-2 and TRBJ2-7, is EAGVAQSPRYKIIEKRQSVAFWCNPISGHATLYWYQQILGQGPKLLIQFQNNGVVDDSQLPKDRFSAERLKGVDSTLKIQPAKLEDSAVYLCASSLGGVDYEQYFGPGTRLTVT.

The chain combines TRBV27 with TRBJ2-7, with 9 bases identical to TRBD2. V trimming: 2 bases; J trimming: 2 bases; junction bases outside the gene matches: 4. The CDR3 spans 15 residues. Germline assignment: CDR1 MNHEY and CDR2 SMNVEV (reference sequence). The CDR3, as DNA: TGTGCCAGCAGTTTAACTAGCGGGTCTCCCTACGAGCAGTACTTC. It specifies CASSLTSGSPYEQYF.

This sequence joins TRBV10-3 and TRBJ2-2, with a weak D call TRBD2 (5 bases). Trimming pared 0 bases from V and 3 bases from J, leaving 5 bases between. This CDR3 has 14 residues. The germline V gene has CDR1 ENHRY and CDR2 SYGVKD. CDR3 bases: TGTGCCATCAGTGAGTCGGAGGACACCGGGGAGCTGTTTTTT. It yields the protein CAISESEDTGELFF.

The genes are TRBV6-5 and TRBJ1-2; perhaps TRBD1 as D (6 bases). The V gene lost 6 bases and the J gene lost 3 bases, with 17 bases spanning the gap. In germline, CDR1 is MNHEY, CDR2 SVGAGI. This CDR3 has 15 residues. The CDR3 reads CASSRQVPPDYGYTF. CDR3 sequence (DNA): TGTGCCAGCAGCCGACAGGTCCCCCCGGACTATGGCTACACCTTC.

The rearrangement uses TRBV5-1 and TRBJ2-5; maybe TRBD1 (6 bases). Judging by the DNA end, TRBJ2-7 fits better; the J call may be wrong. The germline V gene has CDR1 SGHRS and CDR2 YFSETQ. CDR3 size: 12 residues. The CDR3, as DNA: TGCGCCAGCAGCATACACAGGGACGAGCAGTACTTC. As protein: CASSIHRDEQYF.

The gene calls are TRBV5-6 and TRBJ1-1, with 10 bases fitting TRBD1. CDR3 length: 16 amino acids. Germline CDR1 and CDR2: SGHDT and YYEEEE. V trimming: 3 bases; J trimming: 10 bases; junction bases outside the gene matches: 15. The CDR3 loop is CASSSTLDRGLRGAFF. DNA of the CDR3: TGTGCCAGCAGCTCTACCCTCGACAGGGGGCTGAGGGGAGCTTTCTTT.

This clone was counted at least ten times. The V gene is TRBV5-6, the J gene TRBJ2-3; the match to TRBD1 covers 9 bases. This CDR3 has 15 residues. The V segment lost 4 bases and the J segment 2 bases; nucleotides outside the gene matches: 5. Looked up from germline, CDR1 is SGHDT and CDR2 is YYEEEE. As DNA, the CDR3 is TGTGCCAGCAGCCCCACAGGGGGCTACACAGATACGCAGTATTTT. Amino acid sequence: CASSPTGGYTDTQYF.

Points on this clone: A much more abundant neighbour one base away suggests this may be a read error. This sequence joins TRBV9 and TRBJ2-1, with D possibly being TRBD1 (5 bases). The CDR3 consists of 14 residues. V was trimmed by 0 bases and J by 3 bases, leaving 7 bases between them. Looked up from germline, CDR1 is SGDLS and CDR2 is YYNGEE. The CDR3 spells CASSVGGHYNEQFF. CDR3 in DNA: TGTGCCAGCAGCGTAGGTGGACACTACAATGAGCAGTTCTTC.

This clone has more than one count but fewer than ten. This sequence joins TRBV25-1 and TRBJ2-5; D gene ambiguous. CDR1 MGHDK and CDR2 SYGVNS come from the germline V gene. V lost 2 bases to trimming and J lost 1 base, with 8 bases between them. The CDR3 covers 14 residues. CDR3 coding DNA: TGTGCCAGCAGTGAAGTAACACCCCAAGAGACCCAGTACTTC. Amino acids: CASSEVTPQETQYF.

This clone occurred a few times. The chain uses TRBV7-3 and TRBJ2-2; no clear D gene. In germline, CDR1 is SGHTA, CDR2 FQGTGA. CDR3 size: 17 residues. V shed 0 bases and J shed 1 base, with 12 bases lying between them. The CDR3 reads CASSLTPGPRNTGELFF. The CDR3 DNA reads TGTGCCAGCAGCTTAACCCCCGGACCAAGGAACACCGGGGAGCTGTTTTTT.

This chain uses TRBV5-1 with TRBJ2-1; unclear D gene. The V and J ends lost 3 bases and 0 bases respectively, with 13 bases between them. CDR3 size: 16 residues. Germline V CDR1 and CDR2: SGHRS, YFSETQ. This chain's CDR3 is CASSSPGLSSYNEQFF. The CDR3, as DNA: TGCGCCAGCAGCTCGCCCGGGTTGAGCTCCTACAATGAGCAGTTCTTC.

The V and J genes are TRBV25-1 and TRBJ2-1; D might be TRBD1 (6 bases). Germline V gives CDR1 MGHDK, CDR2 SYGVNS. V lost 7 bases and J 6 bases, leaving 16 bases between the germline ends. The CDR3 consists of 14 residues. CDR3 nucleotide sequence: TGTGCCAGCACCGTGAAGGGGGTTGGCAATGAGCAGTTCTTC. Translated: CASTVKGVGNEQFF.

This clone was detected only once. V gene TRBV5-1 combines with J gene TRBJ1-1; 9 nucleotides agree with TRBD1. The CDR3 has 14 amino acids. V lost 2 bases and J lost 3; bases outside the gene matches: 2. CDR1 is SGHRS, CDR2 YFSETQ, per germline. The CDR3 sequence is CASSFGDRDTEAFF. DNA for the CDR3: TGCGCCAGCAGCTTCGGGGACAGGGACACTGAAGCTTTCTTT.

J is TRBJ2-7 and V is TRBV25-1, with a weak D call TRBD1 (5 bases). CDR3 size: 13 residues. From germline, CDR1 is MGHDK and CDR2 SYGVNS. With 2 bases removed from V and 7 bases from J, the gap between germline ends came to 12 bases. This chain's CDR3 is CASSEIGAREQYF. CDR3 sequence (DNA): TGTGCCAGCAGTGAAATTGGGGCTCGTGAGCAGTACTTC.

The chain combines TRBV5-4 with TRBJ2-7, with TRBD1 matching 10 bases. J was trimmed by 2 bases and V by 4 bases; bases with no gene match: 3. Germline lookup yields CDR1 SGHNT and CDR2 YYREEE (reference sequence). The CDR3 has 14 residues. The DNA for the CDR3 is TGTGCCAGCAGCCGAGGACAGGGGGCCTACGAGCAGTACTTC. This translates into CASSRGQGAYEQYF. Variable domain in full (rest from reference TRBV5-4 and TRBJ2-7): ETGVTQSPTHLIKTRGQQVTLRCSSQSGHNTVSWYQQALGQGPQFIFQYYREEENGRGNFPPRFSGLQFPNYSSELNVNALELDDSALYLCASSRGQGAYEQYFGPGTRLTVT.

V is TRBV9 and J is TRBJ1-6; 8 bases are a match to TRBD1. The CDR3 extends over 13 amino acids. Germline V CDR1 and CDR2: SGDLS, YYNGEE. Germline trimming cut 4 bases from V and 8 bases from J; bases unmatched to any gene: 2. CDR3 amino acids: CASSSTGDSPLHF. In nucleotides, the CDR3 is TGTGCCAGCAGCTCGACAGGGGATTCACCCCTCCACTTT.

This chain uses TRBV7-9 with TRBJ2-2; 10 nucleotides agree with TRBD1. There are 17 residues in the CDR3. Germline CDR1 is SEHNR and CDR2 is FQNEAQ (reference sequence). Trimming removed 1 base from V and 5 bases from J; junction bases left unmatched: 7. The CDR3 DNA sequence: TGTGCCAGCAGCTTAGATACCGGGACAGGGGTAACCGGGGAGCTGTTTTTT. It codes for CASSLDTGTGVTGELFF.

The CDR3: CASKWDSGDGYTF. The CDR3 DNA reads as TGTGCCAGCAAGTGGGACAGCGGAGATGGCTACACCTTC. The gene calls are TRBV6-5 and TRBJ1-2; 7 positions match TRBD1. The CDR3 consists of 13 residues. The V gene end was trimmed by 7 bases and the J gene end by 6 bases; junction bases not matched to a gene: 8. In germline, CDR1 is MNHEY, CDR2 SVGAGI.

The chain uses TRBV10-3 and TRBJ2-3; D is unclear. Trimming took 3 bases from V and 0 from J, leaving 13 bases between them. Germline CDR1 reads ENHRY; CDR2 reads SYGVKD. The CDR3 covers 16 residues. Here the CDR3 reads CAISDVGRPSTDTQYF. The CDR3 region has the DNA TGTGCCATCAGTGATGTGGGCAGGCCAAGCACAGATACGCAGTATTTT.

This chain joins TRBV29-1 and TRBJ2-5; D is undetermined. Germline V gives CDR1 SQVTM, CDR2 ANQGSEA. The V gene lost 3 bases and the J gene lost 5 bases, with 4 bases spanning the gap. The length of the CDR3 is 10 residues. The CDR3 DNA follows: TGCAGCGTTGATGATGAGACCCAGTACTTC. Protein product: CSVDDETQYF.

The chain recombines TRBV29-1 with TRBJ1-1, with D tentatively TRBD1 (5 bases). The CDR3 runs to 14 residues. Germline assignment: CDR1 SQVTM and CDR2 ANQGSEA. V was trimmed by 4 bases and J by 1 base, leaving 13 bases between them. CDR3 protein: CSVAGRLSNTEAFF. CDR3 DNA sequence: TGCAGCGTTGCAGGGCGGCTATCGAACACTGAAGCTTTCTTT.

The CDR3 nucleotides read TGTGCCAGCTCACCACGGGGCAGGTCAAGCACAGATACGCAGTATTTT. It specifies CASSPRGRSSTDTQYF. V gene TRBV18 combines with J gene TRBJ2-3, with D perhaps TRBD1 (5 bases). V dropped 1 base and J dropped 0 bases, with 11 bases sitting between them. The CDR3 sequence is 16 residues long. Germline loops: CDR1 KGHSH, CDR2 LQKENI.

There are a few counts of this clone. The chain links TRBV2 to TRBJ1-1, with a tentative D call TRBD1 (5 bases). CDR1 SNHLY and CDR2 FYNNEI come from the germline V gene. V gave up 6 bases and J gave up 1 base, with 15 bases separating them. The CDR3 sequence is 15 residues long. In DNA, the CDR3 is TGTGCCAGCAGAGTTTCGACAGCAACGAACACTGAAGCTTTCTTT. Its protein product is CASRVSTATNTEAFF.

This clone was recorded a few times. The chain couples TRBV7-9 to TRBJ2-1, with 8 nucleotides matching TRBD2. The CDR3 contains 16 residues. CDR1 and CDR2 from the germline V gene are SEHNR and FQNEAQ (reference sequence). V trimming: 1 base; J trimming: 4 bases; junction bases outside the gene matches: 6. In DNA, the CDR3 is TGTGCCAGCAGCTTAGAGGCGTTAGCGGGGTACAATGAGCAGTTCTTC. Amino acid sequence: CASSLEALAGYNEQFF.

This clone has a handful of counts. The chain is built from TRBV7-6 and TRBJ2-6, with D uncertain. With 2 bases removed from V and 2 bases from J, the gap between germline ends came to 7 bases. Germline CDR1 SGHVS, CDR2 FNYEAQ. This CDR3 comprises 15 residues. The CDR3, as DNA: TGTGCCAGCAGCTTACGAGTGGCTGGGGCCAACGTCCTGACTTTC. Residues: CASSLRVAGANVLTF.

The V gene is TRBV27, the J gene TRBJ1-1, with D possibly being TRBD1 (5 bases). This CDR3 region has 14 residues. Germline-derived CDR1 and CDR2 are MNHEY and SMNVEV (reference sequence). Trimming took off 6 bases at V and 5 bases at J, with 16 bases between the two ends. CDR3 loop: CASSLMGGKTEAFF. CDR3 sequence (DNA): TGTGCCAGCAGCCTTATGGGGGGGAAGACTGAAGCTTTCTTT.

Written as DNA, the CDR3 is TGTGCCAGCAGTTCCTCAGGGGGAAATTCACCCCTCCACTTT. Amino acids: CASSSSGGNSPLHF. This chain joins TRBV6-5 and TRBJ1-6, with 7 bases matching TRBD1. There are 14 residues in the CDR3. The V gene's germline CDR1 is MNHEY and CDR2 SVGAGI. J gave up 7 bases and V 4 bases, and 4 bases lay outside the gene matches.